This entry describes one T cell receptor beta chain. The antigen is undetermined. The CDR3 is made up of 16 amino acids. Per germline, CDR1 SGHTA and CDR2 FQGNSA. With 5 bases removed from V and 0 bases from J, the gap between germline ends came to 14 bases. Version v3.0 of the immunoSEQ assay was performed at survey level. TCRdb keeps only in-frame clones here, not all; method: immunoSEQ multiplex PCR. The data contain roughly 40,000 clones, approximately 85% of them singletons. This sample is drawn from a study of long-term antiretroviral therapy in people with HIV. Study-level background: The oldest specimens predate the 2015 immediate-ART recommendation by about a decade. The study's findings and limits: No data were available on ART adherence, viral resistance or therapy changes. Whereas controls had wider CDR3 length ranges, HIV repertoires had narrower ones.

The source is a woman in her forties or fifties with HIV. Sequenced here: unsorted PBMCs, sampled 3.1 years after starting antiretroviral therapy. The chain uses TRBV7-2 and TRBJ1-3; D is undetermined. CDR3 sequence: CASSGEGWYSGNTIYF. CDR3 DNA: TGTGCCAGCAGCGGGGAGGGCTGGTACTCTGGAAACACCATATATTTT.